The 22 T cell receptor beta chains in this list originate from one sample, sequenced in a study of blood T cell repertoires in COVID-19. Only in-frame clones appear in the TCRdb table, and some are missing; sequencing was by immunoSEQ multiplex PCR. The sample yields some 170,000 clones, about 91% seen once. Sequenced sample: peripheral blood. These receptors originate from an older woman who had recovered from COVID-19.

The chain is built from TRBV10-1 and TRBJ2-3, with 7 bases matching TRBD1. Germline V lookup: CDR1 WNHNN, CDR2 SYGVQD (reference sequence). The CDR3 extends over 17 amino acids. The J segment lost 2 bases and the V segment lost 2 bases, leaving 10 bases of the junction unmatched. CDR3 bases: TGCGCCAGCAGTGAGAGATGGACAGGCGTCCCCACAGATACGCAGTATTTT. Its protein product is CASSERWTGVPTDTQYF.

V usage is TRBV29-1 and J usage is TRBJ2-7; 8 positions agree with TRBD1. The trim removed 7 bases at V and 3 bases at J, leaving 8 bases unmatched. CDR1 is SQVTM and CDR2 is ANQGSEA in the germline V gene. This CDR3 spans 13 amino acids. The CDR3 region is CSARQGLLYEQYF. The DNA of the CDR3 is TGCAGCGCCCGACAGGGGCTTCTCTACGAGCAGTACTTC.

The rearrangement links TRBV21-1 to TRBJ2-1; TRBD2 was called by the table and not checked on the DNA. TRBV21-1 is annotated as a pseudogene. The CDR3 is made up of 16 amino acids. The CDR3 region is CASSKSAESSYNEQFF. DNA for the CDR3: TGTGCCAGCAGCAAATCTGCGGAGAGCTCCTACAATGAGCAGTTCTTC.

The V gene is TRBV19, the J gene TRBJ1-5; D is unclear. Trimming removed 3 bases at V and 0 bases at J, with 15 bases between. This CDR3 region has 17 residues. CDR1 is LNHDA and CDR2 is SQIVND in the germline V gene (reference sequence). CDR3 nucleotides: TGTGCCAGTAGTATGGGCAGGCAATATTATAGCAATCAGCCCCAGCATTTT. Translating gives CASSMGRQYYSNQPQHF. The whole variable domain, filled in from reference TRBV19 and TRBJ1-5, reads DGGITQSPKYLFRKEGQNVTLSCEQNLNHDAMYWYRQDPGQGLRLIYYSQIVNDFQKGDIAEGYSVSREKKESFPLTVTSAQKNPTAFYLCASSMGRQYYSNQPQHFGDGTRLSIL.

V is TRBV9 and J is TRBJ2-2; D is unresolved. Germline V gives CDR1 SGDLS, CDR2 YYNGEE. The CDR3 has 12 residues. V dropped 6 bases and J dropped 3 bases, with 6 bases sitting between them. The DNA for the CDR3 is TGTGCCAGCACGGTTGACACCGGGGAGCTGTTTTTT. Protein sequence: CASTVDTGELFF.

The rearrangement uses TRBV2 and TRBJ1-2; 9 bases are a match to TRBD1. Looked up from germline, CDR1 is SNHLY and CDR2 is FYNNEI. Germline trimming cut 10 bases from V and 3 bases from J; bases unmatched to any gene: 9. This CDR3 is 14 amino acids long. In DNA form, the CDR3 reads TGTGCCACCTACAGGGGGCGATGGGACTATGGCTACACCTTC. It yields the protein CATYRGRWDYGYTF.

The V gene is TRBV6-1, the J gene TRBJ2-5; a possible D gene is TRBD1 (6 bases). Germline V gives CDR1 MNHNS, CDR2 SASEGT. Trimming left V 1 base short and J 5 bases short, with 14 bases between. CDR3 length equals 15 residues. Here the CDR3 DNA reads TGTGCCAGCAGTGAAGTTGGCAGGGGCAGGGAGACCCAGTACTTC. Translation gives CASSEVGRGRETQYF.

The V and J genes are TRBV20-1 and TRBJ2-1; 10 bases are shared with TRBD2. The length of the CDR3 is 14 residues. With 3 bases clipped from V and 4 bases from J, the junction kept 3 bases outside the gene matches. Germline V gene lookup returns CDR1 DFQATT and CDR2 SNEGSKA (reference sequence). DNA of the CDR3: TGCAGTGCTAGTGGACTAGCGGATTACAATGAGCAGTTCTTC. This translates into CSASGLADYNEQFF.

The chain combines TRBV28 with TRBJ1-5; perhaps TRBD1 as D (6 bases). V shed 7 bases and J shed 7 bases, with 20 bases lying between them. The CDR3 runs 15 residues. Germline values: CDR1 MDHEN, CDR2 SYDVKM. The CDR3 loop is CASTWGAGGVQPQHF. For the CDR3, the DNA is TGTGCCAGCACCTGGGGGGCGGGGGGTGTACAGCCCCAGCATTTT.

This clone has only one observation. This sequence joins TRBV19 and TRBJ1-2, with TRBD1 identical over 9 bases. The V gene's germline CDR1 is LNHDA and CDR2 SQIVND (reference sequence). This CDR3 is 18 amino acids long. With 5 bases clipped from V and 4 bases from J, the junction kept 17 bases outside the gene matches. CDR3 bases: TGTGCCAGTAGTGTCCAGGGACAGGGACACCTGCCTTTCTATGGCTACACCTTC. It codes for CASSVQGQGHLPFYGYTF.

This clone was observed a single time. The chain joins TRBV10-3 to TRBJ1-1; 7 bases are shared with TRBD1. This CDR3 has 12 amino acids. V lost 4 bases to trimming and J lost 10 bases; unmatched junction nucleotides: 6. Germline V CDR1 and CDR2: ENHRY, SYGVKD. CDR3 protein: CAISGRQGAAFF. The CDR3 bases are TGTGCCATCAGTGGGAGACAGGGTGCAGCTTTCTTT.

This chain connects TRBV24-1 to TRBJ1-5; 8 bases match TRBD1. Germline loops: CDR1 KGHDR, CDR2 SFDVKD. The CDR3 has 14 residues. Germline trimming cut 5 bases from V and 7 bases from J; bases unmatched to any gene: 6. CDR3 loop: CATSGGQVLQPQHF. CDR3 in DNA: TGTGCCACCAGTGGGGGACAGGTTTTGCAGCCCCAGCATTTT.

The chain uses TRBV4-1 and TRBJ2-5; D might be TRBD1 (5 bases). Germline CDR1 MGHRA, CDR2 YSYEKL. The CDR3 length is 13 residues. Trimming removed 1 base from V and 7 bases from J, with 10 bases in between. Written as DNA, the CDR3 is TGCGCCAGCAGCCAAGCACAGGACGGGACCCAGTACTTC. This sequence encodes CASSQAQDGTQYF.

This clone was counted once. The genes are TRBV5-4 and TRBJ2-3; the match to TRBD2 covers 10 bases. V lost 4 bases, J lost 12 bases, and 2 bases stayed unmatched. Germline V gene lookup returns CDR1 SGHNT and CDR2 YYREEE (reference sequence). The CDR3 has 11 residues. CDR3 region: CASSERGGQYF. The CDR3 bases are TGTGCCAGCAGCGAGCGGGGGGGCCAGTATTTT.

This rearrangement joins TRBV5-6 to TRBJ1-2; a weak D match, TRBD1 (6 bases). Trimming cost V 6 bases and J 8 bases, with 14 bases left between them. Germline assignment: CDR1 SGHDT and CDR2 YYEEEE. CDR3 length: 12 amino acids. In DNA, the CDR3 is TGTGCCAGCATTAAACAGGGCCGCGGCTACACCTTC. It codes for CASIKQGRGYTF.

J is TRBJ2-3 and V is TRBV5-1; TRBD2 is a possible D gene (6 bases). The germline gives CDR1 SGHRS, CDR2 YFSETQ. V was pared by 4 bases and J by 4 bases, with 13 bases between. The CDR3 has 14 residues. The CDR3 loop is CASSLLAFADTQYF. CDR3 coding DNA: TGCGCCAGCAGCCTCCTAGCGTTTGCAGATACGCAGTATTTT.

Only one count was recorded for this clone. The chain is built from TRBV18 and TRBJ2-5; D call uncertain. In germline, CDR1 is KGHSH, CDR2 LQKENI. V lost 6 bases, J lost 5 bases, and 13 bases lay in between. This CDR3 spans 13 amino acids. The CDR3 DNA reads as TGTGCCAGCTCGTCTTCGTTGGAGGAGACCCAGTACTTC. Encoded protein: CASSSSLEETQYF.

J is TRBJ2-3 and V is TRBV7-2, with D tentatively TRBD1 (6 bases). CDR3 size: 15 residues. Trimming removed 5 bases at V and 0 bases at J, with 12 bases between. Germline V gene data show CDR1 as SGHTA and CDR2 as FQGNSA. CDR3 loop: CASSPRGRSTDTQYF. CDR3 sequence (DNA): TGTGCCAGCAGCCCCAGGGGACGCAGCACAGATACGCAGTATTTT. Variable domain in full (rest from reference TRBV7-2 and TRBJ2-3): GAGVSQSPSNKVTEKGKDVELRCDPISGHTALYWYRQSLGQGLEFLIYFQGNSAPDKSGLPSDRFSAERTGGSVSTLTIQRTQQEDSAVYLCASSPRGRSTDTQYFGPGTRLTVL.

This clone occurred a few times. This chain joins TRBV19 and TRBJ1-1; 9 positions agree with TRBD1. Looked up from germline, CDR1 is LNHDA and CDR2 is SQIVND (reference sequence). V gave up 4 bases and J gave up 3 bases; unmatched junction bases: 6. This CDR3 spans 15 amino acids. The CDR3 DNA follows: TGTGCCAGTAGTAGAGGGACAGGGAGGGACACTGAAGCTTTCTTT. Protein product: CASSRGTGRDTEAFF.

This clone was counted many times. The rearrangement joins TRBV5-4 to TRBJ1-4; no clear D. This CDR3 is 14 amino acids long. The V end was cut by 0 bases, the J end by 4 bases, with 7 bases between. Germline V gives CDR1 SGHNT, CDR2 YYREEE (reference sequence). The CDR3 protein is CASSLDSLNEKLFF. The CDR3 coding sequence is TGTGCCAGCAGCTTGGACAGTCTTAATGAAAAACTGTTTTTT. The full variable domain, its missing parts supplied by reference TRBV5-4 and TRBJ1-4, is ETGVTQSPTHLIKTRGQQVTLRCSSQSGHNTVSWYQQALGQGPQFIFQYYREEENGRGNFPPRFSGLQFPNYSSELNVNALELDDSALYLCASSLDSLNEKLFFGSGTQLSVL.

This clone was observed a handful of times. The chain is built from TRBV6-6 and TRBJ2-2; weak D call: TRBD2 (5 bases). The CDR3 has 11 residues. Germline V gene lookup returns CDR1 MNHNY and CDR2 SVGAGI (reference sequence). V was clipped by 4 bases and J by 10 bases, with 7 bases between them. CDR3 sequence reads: CASSLRAELFF. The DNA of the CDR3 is TGTGCCAGCAGTTTGCGGGCGGAGCTGTTTTTT.

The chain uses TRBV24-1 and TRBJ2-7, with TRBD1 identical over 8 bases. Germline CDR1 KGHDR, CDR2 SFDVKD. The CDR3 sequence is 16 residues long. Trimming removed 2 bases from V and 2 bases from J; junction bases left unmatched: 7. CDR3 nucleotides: TGTGCCACCAGTGATTCCCCAGGACAGGGAACCTACGAGCAGTACTTC. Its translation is CATSDSPGQGTYEQYF.